A selection of T cell receptor beta chains follows, all from one sample in a study of CD8+CD57+ T cells in acquired aplastic anemia. Via MiXCR, TCRdb re-called the reads, giving one row per CDR3 protein. Of around 200,000 distinct CDR3 sequences listed, about 50% were seen once; the top ten hold about an eighth. Sequencing used sorted CD4+, CD8+, or CD8+CD57+ T cells (not recorded which) from PBMCs. The receptors originated from a human donor with aplastic anemia. CDR3s leave out the opening cysteine and the closing phenylalanine or tryptophan. Fields, in order: V gene, CDR3 length, CDR3 protein.

TRBV10-3	13	AISESPGLAYGYT
TRBV12-3/TRBV12-4	11	ASSFRGSYEQY
TRBV9	14	ASSRERAGDNNEQF
TRBV7-9	13	ASSFRADPGSPLH
TRBV6-1	11	ASSPPGGEGYT
TRBV10-2	13	ASGELAGTWDTQY
TRBV7-9	11	VSSFGLSYEAF
TRBV28	10	ASSFTGDGYT
TRBV6-4	12	ASSDSATSGGYT
TRBV6-4	12	ASSDSESASWQF
TRBV2	12	ASSGWTGQETQY